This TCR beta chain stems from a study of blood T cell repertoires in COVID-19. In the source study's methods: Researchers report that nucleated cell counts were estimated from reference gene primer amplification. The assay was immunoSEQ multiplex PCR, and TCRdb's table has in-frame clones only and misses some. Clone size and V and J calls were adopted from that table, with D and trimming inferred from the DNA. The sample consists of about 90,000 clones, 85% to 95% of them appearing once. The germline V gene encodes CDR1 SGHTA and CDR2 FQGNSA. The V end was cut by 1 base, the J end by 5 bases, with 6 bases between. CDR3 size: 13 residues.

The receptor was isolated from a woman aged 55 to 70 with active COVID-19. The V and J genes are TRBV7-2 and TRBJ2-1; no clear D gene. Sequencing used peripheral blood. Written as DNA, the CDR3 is TGTGCCAGCAGCTTAGGACGGGACAATGAGCAGTTCTTC. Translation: CASSLGRDNEQFF.